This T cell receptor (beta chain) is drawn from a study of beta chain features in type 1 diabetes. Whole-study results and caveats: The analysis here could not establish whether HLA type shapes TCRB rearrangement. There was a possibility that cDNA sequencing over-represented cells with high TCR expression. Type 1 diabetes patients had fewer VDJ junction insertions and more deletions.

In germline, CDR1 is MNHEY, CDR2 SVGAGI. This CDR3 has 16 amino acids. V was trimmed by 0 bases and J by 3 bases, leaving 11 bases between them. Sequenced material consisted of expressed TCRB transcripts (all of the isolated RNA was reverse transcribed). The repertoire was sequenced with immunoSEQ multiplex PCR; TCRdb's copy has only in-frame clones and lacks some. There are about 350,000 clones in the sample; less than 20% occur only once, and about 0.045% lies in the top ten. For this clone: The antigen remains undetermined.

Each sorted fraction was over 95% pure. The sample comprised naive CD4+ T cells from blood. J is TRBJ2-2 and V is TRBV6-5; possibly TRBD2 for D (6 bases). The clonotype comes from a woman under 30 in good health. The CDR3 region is CASSYSRLEDTGELFF. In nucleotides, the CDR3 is TGTGCCAGCAGTTACTCGAGACTAGAGGACACCGGGGAGCTGTTTTTT.